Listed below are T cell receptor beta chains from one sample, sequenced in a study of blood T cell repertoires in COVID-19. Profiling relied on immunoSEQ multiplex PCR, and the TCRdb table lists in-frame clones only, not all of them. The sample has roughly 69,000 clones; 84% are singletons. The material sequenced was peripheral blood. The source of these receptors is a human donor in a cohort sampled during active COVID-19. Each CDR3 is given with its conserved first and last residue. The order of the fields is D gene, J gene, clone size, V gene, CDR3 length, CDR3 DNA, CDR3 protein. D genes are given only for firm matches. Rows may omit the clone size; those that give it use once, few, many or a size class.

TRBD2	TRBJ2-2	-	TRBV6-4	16	TGTGCCAGCAGTGAGCGACTAGCGGGGACCACCGGGGAGCTGTTTTTT	CASSERLAGTTGELFF
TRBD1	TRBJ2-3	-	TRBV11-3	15	TGTGCCAGCAGCGTAGGACAGGGAAAGGCAGATACGCAGTATTTT	CASSVGQGKADTQYF
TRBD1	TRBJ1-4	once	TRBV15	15	TGTGCCACCAGTCCTAGACAGGGCTTTAATGAAAAACTGTTTTTT	CATSPRQGFNEKLFF
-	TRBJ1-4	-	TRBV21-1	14	TGTGCCAGCAGTAGACAGGCTTTTAATGAAAAACTGTTTTTT	CASSRQAFNEKLFF
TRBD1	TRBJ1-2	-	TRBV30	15	TGTGCCTGGAGTCTCCGACAGGGTAGGGACTATGGCTACACCTTC	CAWSLRQGRDYGYTF
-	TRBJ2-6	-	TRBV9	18	TGTGCCAGCAGCGTAGTCGAGGGTGCGATCTCTGGGGCCAACGTCCTGACTTTC	CASSVVEGAISGANVLTF
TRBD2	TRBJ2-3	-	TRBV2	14	TGTGCCAGCACAGCTAGCGGGAGGATGGATACGCAGTATTTT	CASTASGRMDTQYF
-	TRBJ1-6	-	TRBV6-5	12	TGTGCCAGCAGTTACTCAGCGGGTCCCCTCCACTTT	CASSYSAGPLHF
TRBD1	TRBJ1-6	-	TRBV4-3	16	TGCGCCAGCAGCCAAGATGGGGGGACAGGGAATTCACCCCTCCACTTT	CASSQDGGTGNSPLHF
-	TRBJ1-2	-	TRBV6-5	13	TGTGCCAGCACCAGGGCCATGGGGTATGGCTACACCTTC	CASTRAMGYGYTF
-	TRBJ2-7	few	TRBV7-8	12	TGTGCCAGCAGCACAGGTGCCTACGAGCAGTACTTC	CASSTGAYEQYF
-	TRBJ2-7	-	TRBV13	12	TGTGCCAGCAGTACAGGGATTCACGAGCAGTACTTC	CASSTGIHEQYF
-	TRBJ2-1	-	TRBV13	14	TGTGCCAGCAGCTTAAGGGGGGGAGGCAATGAGCAGTTCTTC	CASSLRGGGNEQFF
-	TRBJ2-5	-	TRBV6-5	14	TGTGCCAGCAGACGGACGGGACTCAAAGAGACCCAGTACTTC	CASRRTGLKETQYF
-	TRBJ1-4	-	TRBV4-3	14	TGCGCCAGCAGCCAAGTGGGCGATGGCGAAAAACTGTTTTTT	CASSQVGDGEKLFF
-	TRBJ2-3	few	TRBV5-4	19	TGTGCCAGCAGCCAGTACGCCTTTAGCGGTTTCTCGGGTGGAGATACGCAGTATTTT	CASSQYAFSGFSGGDTQYF
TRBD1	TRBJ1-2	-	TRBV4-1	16	TGCGCCAGCAGCCAAGACCCCGGGACAGATCTGGAGGGCTACACCTTC	CASSQDPGTDLEGYTF
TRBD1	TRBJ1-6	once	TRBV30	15	TGTGCCGGCCGGACAGGCAGCTCCTATAATTCACCCCTCCACTTT	CAGRTGSSYNSPLHF
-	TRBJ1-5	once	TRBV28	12	TGTGCCAGCAGTTTAGAACTCGGGGTCGGGCATTTT	CASSLELGVGHF
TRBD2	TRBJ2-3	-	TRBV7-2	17	TGTGCCAGCAGCAGACTAGCGGGAGGGCAGATTACAGATACGCAGTATTTT	CASSRLAGGQITDTQYF
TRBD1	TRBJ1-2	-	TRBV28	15	TGTGCCAGCGGCGAGACAGGGGGCCGTGTTGATGGCTACACCTTC	CASGETGGRVDGYTF
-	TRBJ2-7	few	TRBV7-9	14	TGTGCCAGCAGCTTAGACGTCAGGCCCTACGAGCAGTACTTC	CASSLDVRPYEQYF
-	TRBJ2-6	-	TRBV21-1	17	TGTGCCAGCAGCAAAGATGGGGGGGGCTTTGGGGCCAACGTCCTGACTTTC	CASSKDGGGFGANVLTF
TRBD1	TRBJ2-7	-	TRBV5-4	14	TGTGCCAGCAGCTGGGGGACAGGGTTCGGCGAGCAGTACTTC	CASSWGTGFGEQYF
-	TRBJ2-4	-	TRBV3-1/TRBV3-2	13	TGTGCCAGCAGTCCCCCGGGGGTAAACATTCAGTACTTC	CASSPPGVNIQYF
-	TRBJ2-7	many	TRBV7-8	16	TGTGCCAGCAGCCCCCCCGGCGGGCAGGTAGTCTACGAGCAGTACTTC	CASSPPGGQVVYEQYF
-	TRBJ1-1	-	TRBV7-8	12	TGTGCCAGCAGCTTATCAGGGTATGGAGCTTTCTTT	CASSLSGYGAFF
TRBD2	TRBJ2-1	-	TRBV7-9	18	TGTGCCAGCAGCCCCTTCAAAAGTGGCGGGGGGGCCGGAGATGAGCAGTTCTTC	CASSPFKSGGGAGDEQFF
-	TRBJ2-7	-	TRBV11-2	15	TGTGCCAGCAGCTTAGGCCTGGACATACTCTACGAGCAGTACTTC	CASSLGLDILYEQYF
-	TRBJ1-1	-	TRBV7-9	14	TGTGCCAGCAGCTTATTAGGGGAGAACACTGAAGCTTTCTTT	CASSLLGENTEAFF
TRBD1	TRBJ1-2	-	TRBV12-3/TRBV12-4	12	TGTGCCAGCAGTCTTCAGGGGGGCGGCTACACCTTC	CASSLQGGGYTF
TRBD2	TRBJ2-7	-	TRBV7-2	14	TGTGCCAGCAGCTCTCTAGCGGGAGTCTACGAGCAGTACTTC	CASSSLAGVYEQYF
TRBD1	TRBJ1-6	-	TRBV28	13	TGTGCCAGCGTGGACAGGGGTTATTCACCCCTCCACTTT	CASVDRGYSPLHF
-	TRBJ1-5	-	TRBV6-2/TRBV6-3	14	TGTGCCAGCAGTTATTGGAATGAGGATCAGCCCCAGCATTTT	CASSYWNEDQPQHF
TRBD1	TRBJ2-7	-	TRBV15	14	TGTGCCACCAGCACCCGGGACAGGGCCCACGAGCAGTACTTC	CATSTRDRAHEQYF
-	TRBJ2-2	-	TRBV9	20	TGTGCCAGCAGCGTAGCATTTCTCCCAATACAGTTTCCAAACACCGGGGAGCTGTTTTTT	CASSVAFLPIQFPNTGELFF
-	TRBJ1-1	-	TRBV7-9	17	TGTGCCAGCAGCTTATTGTTTGGGGGGGGTCCTCGGGCTGAAGCTTTCTTT	CASSLLFGGGPRAEAFF
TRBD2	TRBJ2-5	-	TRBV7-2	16	TGTGCCAGCAGCGGTGCGGGAGGGCTTCTTGAAGAGACCCAGTACTTC	CASSGAGGLLEETQYF
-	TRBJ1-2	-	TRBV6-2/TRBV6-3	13	TGTGCCAGCAGTTACGGCGGGGAGTCGGGCTACACCTTC	CASSYGGESGYTF
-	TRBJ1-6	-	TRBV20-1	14	TGCAGTGCTAGTATTGCGAGAGATAATTCACCCCTCCACTTT	CSASIARDNSPLHF
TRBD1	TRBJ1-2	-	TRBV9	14	TGTGCCAGCAGCCTTCTACAGGGGTTGGGCGGCTACACCTTC	CASSLLQGLGGYTF
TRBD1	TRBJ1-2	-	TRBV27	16	TGTGCCAGCATCCAACATCCCGGGACAGGGGTTGATGGCTACACCTTC	CASIQHPGTGVDGYTF
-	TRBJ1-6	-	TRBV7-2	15	TGTGCCAGCAGCTTAGCCCTAGCGATCTATTCACCCCTCCACTTT	CASSLALAIYSPLHF
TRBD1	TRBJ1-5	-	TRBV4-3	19	TGCGCCAGCAGTCATGTTGTGGGGACAGGGAGATGGAACAATCAGCCCCAGCATTTT	CASSHVVGTGRWNNQPQHF
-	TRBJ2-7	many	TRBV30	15	TGTGCCTGGAGTCCTCAGGTTGGTGGGCCTTACGAGCAGTACTTC	CAWSPQVGGPYEQYF
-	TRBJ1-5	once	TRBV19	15	TGTGCCAGTAGTATTTGGGGTAAGGGGAATCAGCCCCAGCATTTT	CASSIWGKGNQPQHF
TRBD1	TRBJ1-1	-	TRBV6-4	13	TGTGCCAGCAGTTTATCAGGGGGCGATGAAGCTTTCTTT	CASSLSGGDEAFF
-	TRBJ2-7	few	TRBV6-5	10	TGTGCCCTGGGGGGCTACGAGCAGTACTTC	CALGGYEQYF
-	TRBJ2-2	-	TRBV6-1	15	TGTGCCAGCAGTGAAGACACCCCGAACACCGGGGAGCTGTTTTTT	CASSEDTPNTGELFF
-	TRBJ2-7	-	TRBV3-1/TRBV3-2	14	TGTGCCAGCAGCCAAGATAGGGACTCTTACGAGCAGTACTTC	CASSQDRDSYEQYF
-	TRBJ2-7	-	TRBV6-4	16	TGTGCCAGCAGTGATAACCGGGTGCGGAGCTCCTACGAGCAGTACTTC	CASSDNRVRSSYEQYF
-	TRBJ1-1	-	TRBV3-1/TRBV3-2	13	TGTGCCAGCAGCCAAGTACAGAACACTGAAGCTTTCTTT	CASSQVQNTEAFF
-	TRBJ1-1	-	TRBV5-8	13	TGTGCCAGCAGCTTGCGGGGGAACACTGAAGCTTTCTTT	CASSLRGNTEAFF
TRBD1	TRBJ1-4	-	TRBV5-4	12	TGTGCCAGCAGCTCAGGGGGACGAAAACTGTTTTTT	CASSSGGRKLFF
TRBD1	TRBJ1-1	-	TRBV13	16	TGTGCCAGCAGCTCATCTCCGACAGGGGTGAACACTGAAGCTTTCTTT	CASSSSPTGVNTEAFF
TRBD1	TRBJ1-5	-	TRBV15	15	TGTGCCACCAGCAAACGGACAGGGGGCAATCAGCCCCAGCATTTT	CATSKRTGGNQPQHF
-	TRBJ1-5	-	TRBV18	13	TGTGCCAGCTCACCACGTCTTTTTCAGCCCCAGCATTTT	CASSPRLFQPQHF